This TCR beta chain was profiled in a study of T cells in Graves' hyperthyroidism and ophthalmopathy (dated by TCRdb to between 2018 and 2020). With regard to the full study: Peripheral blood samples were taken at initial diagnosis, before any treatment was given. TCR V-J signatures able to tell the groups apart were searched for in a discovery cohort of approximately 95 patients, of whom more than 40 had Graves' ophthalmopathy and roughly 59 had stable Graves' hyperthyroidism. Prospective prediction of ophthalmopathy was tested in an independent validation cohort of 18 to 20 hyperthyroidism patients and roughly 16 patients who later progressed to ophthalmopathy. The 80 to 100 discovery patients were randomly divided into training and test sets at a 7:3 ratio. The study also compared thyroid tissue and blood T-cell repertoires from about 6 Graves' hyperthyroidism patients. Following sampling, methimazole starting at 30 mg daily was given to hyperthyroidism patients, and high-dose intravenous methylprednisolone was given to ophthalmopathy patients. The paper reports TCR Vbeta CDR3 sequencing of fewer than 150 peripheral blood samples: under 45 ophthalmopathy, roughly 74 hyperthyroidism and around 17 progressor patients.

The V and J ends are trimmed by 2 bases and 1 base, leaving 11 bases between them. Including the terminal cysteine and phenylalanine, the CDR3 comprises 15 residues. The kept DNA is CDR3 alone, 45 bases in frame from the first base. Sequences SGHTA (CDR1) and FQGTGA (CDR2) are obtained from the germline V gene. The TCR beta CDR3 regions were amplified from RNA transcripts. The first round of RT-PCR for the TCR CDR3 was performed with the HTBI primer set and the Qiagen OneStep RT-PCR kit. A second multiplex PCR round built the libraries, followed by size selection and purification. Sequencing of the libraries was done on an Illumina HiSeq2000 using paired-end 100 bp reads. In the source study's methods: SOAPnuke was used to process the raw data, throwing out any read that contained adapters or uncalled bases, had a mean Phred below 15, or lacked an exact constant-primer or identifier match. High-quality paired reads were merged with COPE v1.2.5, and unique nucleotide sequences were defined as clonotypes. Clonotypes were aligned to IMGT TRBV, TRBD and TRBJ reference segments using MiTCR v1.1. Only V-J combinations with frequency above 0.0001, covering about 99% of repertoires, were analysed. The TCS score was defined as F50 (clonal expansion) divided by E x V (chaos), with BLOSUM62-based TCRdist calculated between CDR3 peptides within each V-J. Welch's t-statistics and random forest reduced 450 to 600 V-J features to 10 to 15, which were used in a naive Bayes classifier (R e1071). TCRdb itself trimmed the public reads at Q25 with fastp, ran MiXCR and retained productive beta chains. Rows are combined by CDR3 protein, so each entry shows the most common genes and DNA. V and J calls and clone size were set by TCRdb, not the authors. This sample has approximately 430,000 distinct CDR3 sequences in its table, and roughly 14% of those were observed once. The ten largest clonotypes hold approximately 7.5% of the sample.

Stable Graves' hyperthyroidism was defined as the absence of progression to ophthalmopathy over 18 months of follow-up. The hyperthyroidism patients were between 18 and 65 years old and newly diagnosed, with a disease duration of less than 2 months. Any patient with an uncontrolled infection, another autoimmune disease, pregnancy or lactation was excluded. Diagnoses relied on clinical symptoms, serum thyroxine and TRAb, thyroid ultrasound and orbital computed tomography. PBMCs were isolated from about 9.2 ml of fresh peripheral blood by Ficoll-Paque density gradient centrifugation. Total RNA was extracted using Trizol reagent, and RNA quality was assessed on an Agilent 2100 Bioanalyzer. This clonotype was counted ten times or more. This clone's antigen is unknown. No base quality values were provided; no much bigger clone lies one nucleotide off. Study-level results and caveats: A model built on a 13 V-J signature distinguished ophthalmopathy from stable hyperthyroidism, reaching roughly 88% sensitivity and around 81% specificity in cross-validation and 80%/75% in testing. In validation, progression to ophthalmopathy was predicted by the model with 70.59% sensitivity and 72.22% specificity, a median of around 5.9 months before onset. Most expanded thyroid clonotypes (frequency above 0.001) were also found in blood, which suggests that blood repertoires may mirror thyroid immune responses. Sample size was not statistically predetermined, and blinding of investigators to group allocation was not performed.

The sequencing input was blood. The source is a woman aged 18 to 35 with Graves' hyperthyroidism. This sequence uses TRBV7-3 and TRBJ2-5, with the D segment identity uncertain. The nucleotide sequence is TGTGCCAGCAGCTTAGGTGGTGCAGCCCAAGAGACCCAGTACTTC. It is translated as CASSLGGAAQETQYF.